This section outlines one TCR beta chain sequence together with its context. The data belong to a study of blood T cell repertoires in COVID-19. Germline V gene sequence: CDR1 LNHDA, CDR2 SQIVND (reference sequence). The CDR3 has 13 amino acids. V was pared by 3 bases and J by 7 bases, with 12 bases between. Per the authors' pipeline: Using reference gene primer amplification, nucleated cell counts were estimated. Generated by immunoSEQ multiplex PCR, the TCRdb table keeps only in-frame clones and is missing some. V, J and clone size are taken as reported in that table, and D and trimming were inferred from the DNA itself. The data show under 250,000 clones, with roughly 83% seen just once and 12% held by the top ten.

Material for sequencing was peripheral blood. The receptor's source is an elderly man with acute or convalescent COVID-19. The chain has TRBV19 and TRBJ2-5, with D maybe TRBD2 (5 bases). CDR3 protein: CASSIEAGGTQYF. The CDR3 DNA reads as TGTGCCAGTAGTATTGAGGCCGGAGGGACCCAGTACTTC. Complete variable domain (other parts from reference TRBV19 and TRBJ2-5): DGGITQSPKYLFRKEGQNVTLSCEQNLNHDAMYWYRQDPGQGLRLIYYSQIVNDFQKGDIAEGYSVSREKKESFPLTVTSAQKNPTAFYLCASSIEAGGTQYFGPGTRLLVL.